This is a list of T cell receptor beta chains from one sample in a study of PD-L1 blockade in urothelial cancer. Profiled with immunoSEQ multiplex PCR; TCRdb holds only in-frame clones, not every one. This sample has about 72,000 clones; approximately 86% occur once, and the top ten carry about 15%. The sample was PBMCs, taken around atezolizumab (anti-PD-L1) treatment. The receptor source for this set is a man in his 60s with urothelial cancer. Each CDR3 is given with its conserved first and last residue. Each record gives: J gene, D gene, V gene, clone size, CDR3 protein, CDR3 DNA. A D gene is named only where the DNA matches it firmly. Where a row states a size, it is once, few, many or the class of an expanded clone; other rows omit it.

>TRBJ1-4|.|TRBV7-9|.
CASRGIGVVGEKLFF
TGTGCCAGCAGGGGTATTGGAGTTGTAGGCGAAAAACTGTTTTTT
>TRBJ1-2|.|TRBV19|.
CASSIRGGYYGYTF
TGTGCCAGTAGTATAAGAGGAGGATACTATGGCTACACCTTC
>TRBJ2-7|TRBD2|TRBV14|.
CASSLQAGFYEQYF
TGTGCCAGCAGCCTCCAAGCGGGGTTCTACGAGCAGTACTTC
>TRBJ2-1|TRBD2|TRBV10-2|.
CASNLAGGYNEQFF
TGCGCCAGCAACCTAGCGGGGGGTTACAATGAGCAGTTCTTC
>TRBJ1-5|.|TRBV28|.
CASSFRARGSNQPQHF
TGTGCCAGCAGTTTTCGGGCACGGGGTAGCAATCAGCCCCAGCATTTT
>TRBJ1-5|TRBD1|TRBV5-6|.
CASSLGQGGRQPQHF
TGTGCCAGCAGCCTGGGACAGGGAGGACGTCAGCCCCAGCATTTT
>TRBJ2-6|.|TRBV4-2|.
CASRPSYSNSGANVLTF
TGTGCCAGCAGACCAAGTTACAGCAACTCTGGGGCCAACGTCCTGACTTTC
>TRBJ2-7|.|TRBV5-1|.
CASSFGQTYEQYF
TGCGCCAGCAGCTTTGGACAGACCTACGAGCAGTACTTC
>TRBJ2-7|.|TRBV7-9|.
CASSLNEGRYEQYF
TGTGCCAGCAGCTTAAATGAGGGGAGGTACGAGCAGTACTTC
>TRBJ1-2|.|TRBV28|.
CASAMRYGYTF
TGTGCCAGCGCAATGAGGTATGGCTACACCTTC
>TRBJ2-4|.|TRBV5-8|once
CASSLGGGSDIQYF
TGTGCCAGCAGCTTAGGAGGGGGCAGTGACATTCAGTACTTC
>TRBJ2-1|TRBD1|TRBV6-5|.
CASSYTSGTGDNEQFF
TGTGCCAGCAGTTACACCTCCGGGACAGGAGACAATGAGCAGTTCTTC
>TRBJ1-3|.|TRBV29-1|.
CSVDGDSGNTIYF
TGCAGCGTTGATGGAGACTCTGGAAACACCATATATTTT
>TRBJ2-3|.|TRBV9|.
CASSVRLVDTQYF
TGTGCCAGCAGCGTAAGACTAGTGGATACGCAGTATTTT
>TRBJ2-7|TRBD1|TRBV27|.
CASSPQGQLSYEQYF
TGTGCCAGCAGTCCCCAGGGACAGCTCTCCTACGAGCAGTACTTC
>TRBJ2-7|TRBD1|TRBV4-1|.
CASSQPGQGYYEQYF
TGCGCCAGCAGCCAGCCCGGACAGGGATACTACGAGCAGTACTTC
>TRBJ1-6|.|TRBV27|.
CASRQGGRDSPLHF
TGTGCCAGCCGCCAAGGGGGTCGGGATTCACCCCTCCACTTT
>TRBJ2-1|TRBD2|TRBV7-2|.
CASSQGLAPPNEQFF
TGTGCCAGCAGCCAGGGACTAGCTCCCCCCAATGAGCAGTTCTTC
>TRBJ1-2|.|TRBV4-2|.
CASSQEGGGWAQYGGYTF
TGTGCCAGCAGCCAAGAAGGCGGGGGCTGGGCCCAATACGGTGGCTACACCTTC
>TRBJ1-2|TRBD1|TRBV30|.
CAWRRSGTGVGWGYTF
TGTGCCTGGAGAAGAAGTGGAACAGGGGTTGGATGGGGCTACACCTTC
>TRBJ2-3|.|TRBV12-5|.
CASGSGGLGDTDTQYF
TGTGCTAGTGGTTCTGGAGGTCTCGGGGACACAGATACGCAGTATTTT
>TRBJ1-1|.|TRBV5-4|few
CASSSRGRGTEAFF
TGTGCCAGCAGCTCCAGGGGACGGGGCACTGAAGCTTTCTTT
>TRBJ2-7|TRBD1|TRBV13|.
CASSFGDRNDEQYF
TGTGCCAGCAGCTTTGGGGACAGGAACGACGAGCAGTACTTC
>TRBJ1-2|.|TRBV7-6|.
CASSSQEGYGYTF
TGTGCCAGCAGCTCCCAGGAGGGTTATGGCTACACCTTC
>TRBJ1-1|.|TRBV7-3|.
CASSLNGNTEAFF
TGTGCCAGCAGCTTAAACGGTAACACTGAAGCTTTCTTT
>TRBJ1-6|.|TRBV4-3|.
CASSQEGGSPLHF
TGCGCCAGCAGCCAAGAGGGGGGGTCACCCCTCCACTTT
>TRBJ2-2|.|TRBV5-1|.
CASSRTANTGELFF
TGCGCCAGCAGCCGGACAGCGAACACCGGGGAGCTGTTTTTT
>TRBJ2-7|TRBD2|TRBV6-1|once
CASNPLAGYEQYF
TGTGCCAGCAACCCACTAGCGGGGTACGAGCAGTACTTC
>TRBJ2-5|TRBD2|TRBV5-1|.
CASSLAGRGETQYF
TGCGCCAGCAGCTTAGCGGGGAGGGGAGAGACCCAGTACTTC
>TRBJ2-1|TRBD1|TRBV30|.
CAWSTGTGGTYNEQFF
TGTGCCTGGAGCACCGGGACAGGGGGAACCTACAATGAGCAGTTCTTC
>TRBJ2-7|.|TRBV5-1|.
CASSLVFSADYEQYF
TGCGCCAGCAGCTTGGTTTTTAGCGCCGACTACGAGCAGTACTTC
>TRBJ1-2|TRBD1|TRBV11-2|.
CASSLDRVKYGYTF
TGTGCCAGCAGCCTAGACAGGGTCAAATATGGCTACACCTTC
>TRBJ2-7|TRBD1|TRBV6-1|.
CASSVDRGRDEQYF
TGTGCCAGCAGTGTTGACAGGGGGCGCGACGAGCAGTACTTC
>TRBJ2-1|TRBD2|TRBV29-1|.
CSVGSGGANEQFF
TGCAGCGTCGGTAGCGGGGGGGCCAATGAGCAGTTCTTC
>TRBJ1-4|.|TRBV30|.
CAWSEILTNEKLFF
TGTGCCTGGAGTGAAATATTAACTAATGAAAAACTGTTTTTT
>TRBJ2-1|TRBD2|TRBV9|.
CASSVDPILAGILDEQFF
TGTGCCAGCAGCGTAGACCCGATACTAGCGGGGATCCTGGATGAGCAGTTCTTC
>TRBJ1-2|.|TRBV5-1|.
CASSPGYTPNYGYTF
TGCGCCAGCAGCCCCGGGTATACCCCTAACTATGGCTACACCTTC
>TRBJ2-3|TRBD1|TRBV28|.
CASSLGTGYDTQYF
TGTGCCAGCAGTTTAGGGACAGGGTACGATACGCAGTATTTT
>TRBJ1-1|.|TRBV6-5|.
CASREEGLNTEAFF
TGTGCCAGCAGAGAGGAGGGGCTCAACACTGAAGCTTTCTTT